One sample yielded the 20 T cell receptor beta chains listed below, sequenced in a study of identical twins. MiXCR, applied by TCRdb to the 5' RACE reads, yields one record per CDR3 protein. The sample has fewer than 500,000 distinct CDR3 sequences, around 24% seen once. The same specimen was also included in a second study, on T cells expressing NK-cell markers.

Sequenced sample: CD4+ T cells sorted from blood. The source of these receptors is a woman under 30 in good health.

The chain joins TRBV5-8 to TRBJ1-2; 7 nucleotides line up with TRBD1. Trimming cost V 5 bases and J 2 bases; bases outside gene matches: 9. Germline values: CDR1 SGHTS, CDR2 YDEGEE. The CDR3 covers 15 residues. In DNA form, the CDR3 reads TGTGCCAGCAGTCAAAAGGGGGCAAACAACTATGGCTACACCTTC. This encodes CASSQKGANNYGYTF.

CDR3 loop: CASSFGGPLEQYF. Here the CDR3 DNA reads TGTGCCAGCAGCTTTGGCGGACCCTTGGAGCAGTACTTC. This sequence joins TRBV7-9 and TRBJ2-7; no clear D. Trimming removed 3 bases from V and 7 bases from J, with 13 bases in between. Germline CDR1 is SEHNR and CDR2 is FQNEAQ (reference sequence). The CDR3 has 13 residues.

V usage is TRBV11-2 and J usage is TRBJ1-1; weak D call: TRBD1 (6 bases). The CDR3 is 12 amino acids. Germline V gives CDR1 SGHAT, CDR2 FQNNGV. V lost 0 bases, J lost 10 bases, and 9 bases lay in between. CDR3 DNA: TGTGCCAGCAGCTTAGAGGGGGGCGTAGCTTTCTTT. Protein: CASSLEGGVAFF.

V usage is TRBV20-1 and J usage is TRBJ2-7, with 11 positions matching TRBD2. Germline V gene data show CDR1 as DFQATT and CDR2 as SNEGSKA (reference sequence). V dropped 4 bases and J dropped 4; count of bases not matched to a gene: 6. The CDR3 has 14 amino acids. The CDR3 sequence is CSATLAGVVYEQYF. DNA for the CDR3: TGCAGTGCTACACTAGCGGGAGTGGTGTACGAGCAGTACTTC.

The CDR3 here is CAVGDSQGTSSTDTQYF. The CDR3 DNA is TGTGCCGTGGGGGACTCACAGGGAACGTCTAGCACAGATACGCAGTATTTT. V gene TRBV10-3 combines with J gene TRBJ2-3; D could derive from TRBD1 or TRBD2 (6 bases each). CDR1 ENHRY and CDR2 SYGVKD come from the germline V gene. The CDR3 spans 17 residues. Trimming took off 11 bases at V and 0 bases at J, with 24 bases between the two ends.

The CDR3 DNA sequence: TGTGCCAGTAGTGGCCTTACTCCCGAGGAGACCCAGTACTTC. Its protein is CASSGLTPEETQYF. The V gene is TRBV19, the J gene TRBJ2-5; no clear D gene. Per germline, CDR1 LNHDA and CDR2 SQIVND (reference sequence). This CDR3 spans 14 amino acids. V gave up 5 bases and J gave up 5 bases, with 15 bases separating them.

V and J are TRBV20-1 and TRBJ2-5; 7 nucleotides align to TRBD1. Germline CDR1 DFQATT, CDR2 SNEGSKA (reference sequence). J gave up 4 bases and V 6 bases, and 8 bases lay outside the gene matches. The CDR3 has 13 amino acids. As DNA, the CDR3 is TGCAGTGCAACGGGACAGTTGGGAGAGACCCAGTACTTC. Its translation is CSATGQLGETQYF.

This clonotype has more than one count but fewer than ten. This chain joins TRBV7-6 and TRBJ2-7; no firm D call. Germline V lookup: CDR1 SGHVS, CDR2 FNYEAQ. CDR3 length: 12 amino acids. Between the trimmed V and J ends, which lost 2 bases and 2 bases, there was a span of 4 bases. CDR3 sequence reads: CASSLYPYEQYF. The CDR3 nucleotides are TGTGCCAGCAGCTTATACCCCTACGAGCAGTACTTC. Variable domain in full (rest from reference TRBV7-6 and TRBJ2-7): GAGVSQSPRYKVTKRGQDVALRCDPISGHVSLYWYRQALGQGPEFLTYFNYEAQQDKSGLPNDRFSAERPEGSISTLTIQRTEQRDSAMYRCASSLYPYEQYFGPGTRLTVT.

V gene TRBV6-1 combines with J gene TRBJ2-2; the match to TRBD2 covers 11 bases. Germline CDR1 and CDR2: MNHNS and SASEGT. V trimming: 6 bases; J trimming: 4 bases; junction bases outside the gene matches: 13. The CDR3 loop spans 18 amino acids. The DNA for the CDR3 is TGTGCCAGCAGGCCGGGGGGTTCTAGCGGGGGGCGCACCGGGGAGCTGTTTTTT. Its translation: CASRPGGSSGGRTGELFF.

The chain recombines TRBV2 with TRBJ2-1, with 8 bases lining up with TRBD2. The CDR3 consists of 17 residues. V lost 2 bases and J lost 4; bases outside the gene matches: 10. CDR1 is SNHLY and CDR2 is FYNNEI in the germline V gene. The DNA of the CDR3 is TGTGCCAGCAGTGAAAACTACAGCGGGGGTCCATACAATGAGCAGTTCTTC. Encoded protein: CASSENYSGGPYNEQFF.

The rearrangement joins TRBV20-1 to TRBJ2-2; 8 bases agree with TRBD1. Per germline, CDR1 DFQATT and CDR2 SNEGSKA (reference sequence). CDR3 length equals 14 residues. The junction had 1 base not matched to a gene; V was cut back by 4 bases and J by 0 bases. CDR3 DNA: TGCAGTGCTATGGGACAGGCGAACACCGGGGAGCTGTTTTTT. Translating it yields CSAMGQANTGELFF.

The chain couples TRBV6-5 to TRBJ2-7; D possibly corresponds to TRBD2 (6 bases). The CDR3 totals 15 residues. The germline CDR1 and CDR2 sequences are MNHEY and SVGAGI. The V end lost 0 bases, the J end lost 3 bases, and 12 bases lay between the germline ends. The DNA for the CDR3 is TGTGCCAGCAGTTACTCGGGGGGAGAAGGCTACGAGCAGTACTTC. Translation gives CASSYSGGEGYEQYF.

This clonotype was recorded a few times. This chain joins TRBV9 and TRBJ2-7; D ambiguous. V lost 4 bases and J 6 bases, leaving 5 bases between the germline ends. From germline, CDR1 is SGDLS and CDR2 YYNGEE. This CDR3 has 10 amino acids. This chain's CDR3 is CASSSSEQYF. CDR3 in DNA: TGTGCCAGCAGCTCGAGCGAGCAGTACTTC.

The chain has TRBV20-1 and TRBJ2-1, with a weak D call TRBD2 (7 bases). Trimming took off 5 bases at V and 6 bases at J, with 14 bases between the two ends. Germline loops: CDR1 DFQATT, CDR2 SNEGSKA (reference sequence). CDR3 length: 13 amino acids. For the CDR3, the DNA is TGCAGTGCTGGATCCCGGGGGGCCAATGAGCAGTTCTTC. The encoded protein is CSAGSRGANEQFF.

This clonotype has a handful of counts. The chain couples TRBV20-1 to TRBJ2-1, with TRBD2 matching 12 bases. With 6 bases clipped from V and 9 bases from J, the junction kept 9 bases outside the gene matches. In germline, CDR1 is DFQATT, CDR2 SNEGSKA (reference sequence). This CDR3 has 14 residues. As DNA, the CDR3 is TGCAGTGCGACACTAGCGGGGGGATTAATTGAGCAGTTCTTC. This sequence encodes CSATLAGGLIEQFF.

This clonotype appeared a few times. The chain carries TRBV9 and TRBJ2-1; possibly TRBD1 for D (5 bases). Germline-derived CDR1 and CDR2 are SGDLS and YYNGEE. The CDR3 loop spans 11 amino acids. The V end lost 2 bases, the J end lost 8 bases, and 5 bases lay between the germline ends. The CDR3 spells CASSVGHEQFF. CDR3 nucleotide sequence: TGTGCCAGCAGCGTGGGGCATGAGCAGTTCTTC.

Ten or more counts support this clonotype. The chain uses TRBV5-1 and TRBJ2-1; D possibly corresponds to TRBD1 (5 bases). V was shortened by 3 bases and J by 4 bases, with 8 bases between the two germline ends. CDR3 length: 13 amino acids. In germline, CDR1 is SGHRS, CDR2 YFSETQ. CDR3 nucleotides: TGCGCCAGCAGCTCCCGACAGTACAATGAGCAGTTCTTC. Its translation: CASSSRQYNEQFF.

This clonotype was found a few times. V gene TRBV20-1 combines with J gene TRBJ2-1; TRBD1 is a possible D gene (6 bases). With 3 bases removed from V and 7 bases from J, the gap between germline ends came to 10 bases. Germline CDR1 reads DFQATT; CDR2 reads SNEGSKA (reference sequence). The CDR3 runs 12 residues. The CDR3 nucleotides read TGCAGTGCTAGTACAGGGAAAAATGAGCAGTTCTTC. Its protein is CSASTGKNEQFF.

The chain is built from TRBV14 and TRBJ2-3, with 7 bases fitting TRBD2. Trimming at V came to 4 bases and at J to 6 bases, leaving 7 bases not matched to a gene. CDR3 size: 14 residues. Germline assignment: CDR1 SGHDN and CDR2 FVKESK. The CDR3 reads CASSRRAGLDTQYF. The CDR3 DNA sequence: TGTGCCAGCAGCCGGAGAGCGGGACTCGATACGCAGTATTTT.

The chain has TRBV12-3 or TRBV12-4 and TRBJ2-7; D is possibly TRBD2 (5 bases). Between the trimmed V and J ends, which lost 8 bases and 1 base, there was a span of 15 bases. The CDR3 is 14 amino acids. The CDR3 loop is CASSIGEGSYEQYF. The CDR3 DNA follows: TGTGCCAGCTCGATCGGCGAGGGATCCTACGAGCAGTACTTC.